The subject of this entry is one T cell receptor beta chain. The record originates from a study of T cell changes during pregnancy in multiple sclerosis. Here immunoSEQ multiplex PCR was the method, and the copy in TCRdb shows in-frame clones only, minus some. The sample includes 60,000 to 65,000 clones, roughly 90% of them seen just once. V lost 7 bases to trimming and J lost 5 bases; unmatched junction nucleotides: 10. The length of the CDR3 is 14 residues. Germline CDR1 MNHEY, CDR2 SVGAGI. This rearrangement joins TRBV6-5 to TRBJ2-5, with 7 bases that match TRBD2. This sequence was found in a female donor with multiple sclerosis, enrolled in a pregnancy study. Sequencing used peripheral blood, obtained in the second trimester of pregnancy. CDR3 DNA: TGTGCCAGCAACCCTGGGGGGGAGGCCGAGACCCAGTACTTC. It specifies CASNPGGEAETQYF.